This TCR beta chain was identified in a study of blood T cell repertoires in COVID-19. V was shortened by 0 bases and J by 0 bases, with 18 bases between the two germline ends. Germline lookup yields CDR1 MNHEY and CDR2 SVGEGT. The CDR3 has 18 amino acids. Using immunoSEQ multiplex PCR, the repertoire was profiled, and TCRdb retains in-frame clones only, with some absent. The sample has roughly 500,000 clones, nearly 90% seen once. Seattle patients were enrolled during active infection and followed longitudinally. What was sequenced was peripheral blood. The clonotype originates from a man younger than 30 with COVID-19, enrolled during active disease. The rearrangement joins TRBV6-2 or TRBV6-3 to TRBJ2-7, with D possibly TRBD2 on 6 matching bases. CDR3 loop: CASSYSILDGGSSYEQYF. Written as DNA, the CDR3 is TGTGCCAGCAGTTACTCGATTTTGGATGGGGGGAGCTCCTACGAGCAGTACTTC.